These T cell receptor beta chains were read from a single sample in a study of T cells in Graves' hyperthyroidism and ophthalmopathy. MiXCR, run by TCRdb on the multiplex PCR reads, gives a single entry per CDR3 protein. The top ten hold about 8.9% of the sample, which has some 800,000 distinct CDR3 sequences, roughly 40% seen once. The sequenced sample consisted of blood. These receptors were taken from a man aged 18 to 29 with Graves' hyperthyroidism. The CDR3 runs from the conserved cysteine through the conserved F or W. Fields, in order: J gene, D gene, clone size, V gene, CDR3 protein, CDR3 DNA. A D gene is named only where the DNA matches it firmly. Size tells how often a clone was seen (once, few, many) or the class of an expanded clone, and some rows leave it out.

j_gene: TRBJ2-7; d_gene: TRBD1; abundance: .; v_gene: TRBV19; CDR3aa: CASSAPDRSYEQYF; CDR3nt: TGTGCCAGTAGCGCCCCGGACAGGTCCTACGAGCAGTACTTC
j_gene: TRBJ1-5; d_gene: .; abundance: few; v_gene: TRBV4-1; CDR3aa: CASSQAQGQPQHF; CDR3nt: TGCGCCAGCAGCCAGGCACAGGGACAGCCCCAGCATTTT
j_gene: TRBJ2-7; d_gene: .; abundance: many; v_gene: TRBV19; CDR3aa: CATATVYEQYF; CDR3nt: TGTGCCACAGCGACGGTTTACGAGCAGTACTTC
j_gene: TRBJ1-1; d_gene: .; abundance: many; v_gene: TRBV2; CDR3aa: CASSRDRRMAFF; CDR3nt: TGTGCCAGCAGTAGGGACCGACGGATGGCTTTCTTT
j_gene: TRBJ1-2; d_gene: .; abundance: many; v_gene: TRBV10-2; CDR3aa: CASSDSTGGGYTF; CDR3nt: TGCGCCAGCAGTGACTCTACAGGAGGTGGCTACACCTTC
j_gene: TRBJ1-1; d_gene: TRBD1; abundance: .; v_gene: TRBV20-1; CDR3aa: CSAQRQGIEAFF; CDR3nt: TGCAGTGCACAGCGACAGGGTATTGAAGCTTTCTTT
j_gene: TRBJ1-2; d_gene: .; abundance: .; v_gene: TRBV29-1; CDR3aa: CSGSRGDGYTF; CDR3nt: TGCAGCGGGAGCAGGGGTGATGGCTACACCTTC
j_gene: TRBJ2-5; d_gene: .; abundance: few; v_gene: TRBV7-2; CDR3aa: CASSFFSNLALETQYF; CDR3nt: TGTGCCAGCAGCTTCTTTTCGAACCTGGCTTTGGAGACCCAGTACTTC
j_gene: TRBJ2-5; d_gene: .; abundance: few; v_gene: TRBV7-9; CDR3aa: CASSLALGWAETQYF; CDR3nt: TGTGCCAGCAGCTTAGCGCTGGGTTGGGCAGAGACCCAGTACTTC
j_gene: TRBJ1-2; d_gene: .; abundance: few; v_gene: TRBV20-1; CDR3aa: CSATPRTPSYTF; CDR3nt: TGCAGTGCTACTCCCCGAACTCCTAGCTACACCTTC
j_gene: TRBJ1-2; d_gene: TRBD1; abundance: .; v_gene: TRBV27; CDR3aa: CASSKTGSGYTF; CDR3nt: TGTGCCAGCAGTAAGACAGGGAGCGGCTACACCTTC
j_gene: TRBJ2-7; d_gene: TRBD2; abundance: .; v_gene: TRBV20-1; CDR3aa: CSARPGTSGGTEQYF; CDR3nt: TGCAGTGCTAGGCCGGGGACTAGCGGGGGCACTGAGCAGTACTTC
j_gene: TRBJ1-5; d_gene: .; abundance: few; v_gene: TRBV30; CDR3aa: CAWSGGASNQPQHF; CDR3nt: TGTGCCTGGAGTGGAGGGGCTAGCAATCAGCCCCAGCATTTT
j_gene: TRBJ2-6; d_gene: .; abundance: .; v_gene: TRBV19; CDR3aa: CAGSIVGSLRANVLTF; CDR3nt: TGTGCCGGTAGTATAGTGGGTTCGCTTAGGGCCAACGTCCTGACTTTC
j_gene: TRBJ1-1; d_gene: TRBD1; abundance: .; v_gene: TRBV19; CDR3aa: CASGQGAAEAFF; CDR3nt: TGTGCCAGCGGACAGGGGGCTGCTGAAGCTTTCTTT
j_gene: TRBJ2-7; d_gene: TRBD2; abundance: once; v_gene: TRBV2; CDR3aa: CASSQDRGETYEQYF; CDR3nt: TGTGCCAGCAGCCAAGATCGGGGGGAAACCTACGAGCAGTACTTC
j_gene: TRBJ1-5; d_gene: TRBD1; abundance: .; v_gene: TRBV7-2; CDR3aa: CASSLLGQGAQYSNQPQHF; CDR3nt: TGTGCCAGCAGCTTACTAGGACAGGGGGCCCAGTATAGCAATCAGCCCCAGCATTTT